The clone carrying this TCR beta chain was observed a handful of times. The junction had 9 bases not matched to a gene; V was cut back by 4 bases and J by 9 bases. CDR3 size: 14 residues. Germline V gene data show CDR1 as SEHNR and CDR2 as FQNEAQ (reference sequence). These data originate in a study of blood T cells in healthy people across ages. Through a sample-barcoded 5' primer and a J-beta primer mix, a second PCR was run for roughly 7 to 11 cycles. TCRdb re-derived calls from the 5' RACE reads in MiXCR, one entry per CDR3 protein. This sample has 650,000 to 1,000,000 distinct CDR3 sequences, with roughly 35% found just once.

The chain is built from TRBV7-9 and TRBJ1-2; 9 nucleotides agree with TRBD1. The sample was blood. This receptor was identified in a man between 18 and 35 years old in good health. In DNA form, the CDR3 reads TGTGCCAGCAGCTCCCGAGACAGGGGGGAAAGCTACACCTTC. Translating gives CASSSRDRGESYTF.